The source of this T cell receptor beta chain is a study of cytomegalovirus exposure and HLA in healthy donors. For this clone: Antigen unknown.

Study-level results: Later work showed greater clonal expansion in HLA-associated TCR beta chains than in equally common others. Earlier results showed most TCR beta V segments being productive about 87% or about 30% of the time. CMV serostatus was the sole immune exposure data available.

The PCR ran on 60 Vbeta and 13 Jbeta primers. Authors' methods: A later analysis counted about 80 million unique TCR beta chains, around 12 million shared. Data came from immunoSEQ multiplex PCR; TCRdb stores just in-frame clones and leaves some out. That table furnishes V, J and clone size, whereas the DNA furnished D and trimming. The repertoire holds 95,000 to 150,000 clones, with over 80% as singletons. V was clipped by 0 bases and J by 8 bases, with 16 bases between them. Germline-derived CDR1 and CDR2 are MNHEY and SMNVEV (reference sequence). The CDR3 totals 15 residues. Sequencing was performed on PBMCs. The source is a man aged 50 or older in good health and CMV-seronegative. V gene TRBV27 combines with J gene TRBJ1-2, with D perhaps TRBD1 (6 bases). CDR3 loop: CASSLSRGPIDGYTF. The CDR3 nucleotides are TGTGCCAGCAGTTTATCCAGGGGCCCTATCGACGGCTACACCTTC.